The source of this T cell receptor beta chain is a study of shared clonotypes between healthy human individuals. Study details: Participating donors consisted of a couple of women and a few men aged 18 to 49.

Everyone who donated was a Caucasian adult who lived in Nashville, Tennessee. CCR7-negative CD45RA+ TemRA cells were combined with CD45RO+ cells to form CD8 memory. TCRdb keeps only in-frame clones here, not all; method: immunoSEQ multiplex PCR. The sample lists approximately 400,000 clones, 90% to 97% occurring once. Concerning this clone itself: As yet, its antigen is unknown.

Trimming took 2 bases from V and 3 from J, leaving 14 bases between them. The CDR3 consists of 16 residues. Per germline, CDR1 MNHEY and CDR2 SMNVEV (reference sequence). Study observations and caveats: Sharing across a few donors was seen in 4% to 6.5% of naive CD4 clonotypes.

The chain links TRBV27 to TRBJ1-5; no reliable D call. The clonotype was recovered from a man younger than 45 in good health. The sequenced sample was memory CD8+ T cells sorted from blood. Documented subset: CD45RO+ cells pooled with CCR7-negative TemRA cells. CDR3 loop: CASSLRYYGLNQPQHF. The CDR3 DNA sequence: TGTGCCAGCAGTTTAAGGTATTACGGCCTCAATCAGCCCCAGCATTTT.